Below, one T cell receptor beta chain is given with its context. This clonotype is medium-sized (0.01 to 0.1%). The target of this receptor is not known. Within one base of it there is no much larger clone, and no base qualities were kept. These data belong to a study of tumor-infiltrating lymphocytes in oesophageal squamous cell carcinoma (dated by TCRdb to 2015 to 2016). Libraries were constructed by PCR. These reads were obtained on an Illumina HiSeq 2000. TCRdb reanalyzed the raw reads on its own, using fastp at Q25 for trimming and MiXCR for clone calling, and kept in-frame beta chains. Rows are unified per CDR3 protein, each entry keeping the most common DNA and genes. This sample has under 15,000 distinct CDR3 sequences in its table, and approximately 50% of those were observed once. The top ten clones comprise about a third of the sample. Sequenced: esophageal tumor tissue. This clonotype was obtained from a male donor with esophageal squamous cell carcinoma.

CDR3 sequence: CAISETGRNTEAFF. The sequence in DNA is TGTGCCATCAGTGAGACCGGCCGGAACACTGAAGCTTTCTTT. Recombination connected TRBV10-3 to TRBJ1-1; too little of a D gene remains to name it. The germline V gene provides CDR1 ENHRY and CDR2 SYGVKD. From the cysteine up to the phenylalanine, the CDR3 has a length of 14 residues. The kept DNA is CDR3 alone, 42 bases in frame from the first base. V and J are truncated by 2 bases and 1 base respectively, leaving an intervening sequence of 8 bases.